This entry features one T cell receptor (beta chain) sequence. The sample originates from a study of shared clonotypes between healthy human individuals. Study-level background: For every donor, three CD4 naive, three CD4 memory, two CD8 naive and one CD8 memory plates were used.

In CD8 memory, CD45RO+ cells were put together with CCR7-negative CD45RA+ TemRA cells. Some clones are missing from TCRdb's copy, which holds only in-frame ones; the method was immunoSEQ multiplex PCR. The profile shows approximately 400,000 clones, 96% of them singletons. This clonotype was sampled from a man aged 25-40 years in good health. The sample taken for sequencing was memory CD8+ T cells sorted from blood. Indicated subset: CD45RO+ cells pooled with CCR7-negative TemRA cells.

CDR3 nucleotides: TGTGCCAGCAGTTTCAGCTCTGGGGCCAACGTCCTGACTTTC. Residues: CASSFSSGANVLTF. This chain uses TRBV27 with TRBJ2-6; no firm D call. The CDR3 sequence is 14 residues long. The V end was cut by 3 bases, the J end by 0 bases, with 3 bases between. From germline, CDR1 is MNHEY and CDR2 SMNVEV (reference sequence).